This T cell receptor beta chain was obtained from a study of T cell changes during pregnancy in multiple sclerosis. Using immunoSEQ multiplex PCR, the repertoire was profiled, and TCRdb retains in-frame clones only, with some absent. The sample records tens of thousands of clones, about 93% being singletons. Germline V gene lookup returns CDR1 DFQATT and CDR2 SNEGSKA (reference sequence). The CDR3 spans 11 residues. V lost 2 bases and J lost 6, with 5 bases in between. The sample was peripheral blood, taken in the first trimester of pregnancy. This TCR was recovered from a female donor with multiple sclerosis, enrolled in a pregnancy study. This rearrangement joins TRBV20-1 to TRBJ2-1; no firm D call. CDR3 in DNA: TGCAGTGCTAGACACATCAATGAGCAGTTCTTC. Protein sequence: CSARHINEQFF.